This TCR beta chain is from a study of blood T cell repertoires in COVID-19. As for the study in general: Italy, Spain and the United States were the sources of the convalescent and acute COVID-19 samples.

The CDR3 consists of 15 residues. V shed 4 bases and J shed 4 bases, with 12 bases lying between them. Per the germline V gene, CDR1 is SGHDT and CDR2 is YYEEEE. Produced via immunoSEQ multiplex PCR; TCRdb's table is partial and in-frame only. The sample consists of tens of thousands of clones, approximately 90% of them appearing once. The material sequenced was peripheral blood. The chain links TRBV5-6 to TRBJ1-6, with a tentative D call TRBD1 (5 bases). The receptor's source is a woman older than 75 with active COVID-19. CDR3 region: CASSPQGGYNSPLHF. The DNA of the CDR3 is TGTGCCAGCAGCCCCCAGGGAGGGTATAATTCACCCCTCCACTTT.